Presented here are 10 T cell receptor beta chains from one specimen sequenced in a study of beta chain features in type 1 diabetes. The study, taken as a whole, reports: A moderate, significant TCRB CDR3 shortening appeared in type 1 diabetes across four CD4+ subsets.

No antigen is known for these receptors. The isolated RNA, all of it, was reverse transcribed, so expressed TCRB transcripts were what got sequenced. Method: immunoSEQ multiplex PCR; TCRdb's copy keeps in-frame clones and lacks some. The sample consists of about 340,000 clones, about 13% of them appearing once. Sequencing was performed on naive CD4+ T cells from blood. The receptors come from a woman aged 18-29 years with type 1 diabetes.

This clone was picked up a small number of times. The chain uses TRBV6-6 and TRBJ2-1; possibly TRBD1 for D (6 bases). Between the trimmed V and J ends, which lost 2 bases and 5 bases, there was a span of 13 bases. The CDR3 contains 15 residues. Per the germline V gene, CDR1 is MNHNY and CDR2 is SVGAGI (reference sequence). The CDR3 region has the DNA TGTGCCAGCAGTTACGGGGCAGGGGCACACAATGAGCAGTTCTTC. Translated: CASSYGAGAHNEQFF.

In this sample, this clone turned up a few times. CDR3: CASSLGVAGGLTDTQYF. CDR3 nucleotide sequence: TGTGCCAGCAGCTTGGGGGTAGCGGGAGGACTCACAGATACGCAGTATTTT. The chain has TRBV5-4 and TRBJ2-3, with 10 bases matching TRBD2. Germline loops: CDR1 SGHNT, CDR2 YYREEE (reference sequence). Trimming at V came to 0 bases and at J to 2 bases, leaving 6 bases not matched to a gene. This CDR3 region has 17 residues. Combining the CDR3 with reference TRBV5-4 and TRBJ2-3 gives the whole variable domain ETGVTQSPTHLIKTRGQQVTLRCSSQSGHNTVSWYQQALGQGPQFIFQYYREEENGRGNFPPRFSGLQFPNYSSELNVNALELDDSALYLCASSLGVAGGLTDTQYFGPGTRLTVL.

This clone was seen only a few times. In DNA form, the CDR3 reads TGTGCCACGGTAACCGGGACAGGGACTGGAGATACGCAGTATTTT. Translation gives CATVTGTGTGDTQYF. The chain links TRBV6-5 to TRBJ2-3; 9 bases are shared with TRBD1. With V trimmed by 10 bases and J by 5 bases, 13 bases remained unmatched. Germline loops: CDR1 MNHEY, CDR2 SVGAGI. The CDR3 has 15 amino acids.

This clone has only a few counts. The V and J genes are TRBV7-9 and TRBJ1-2; 7 bases agree with TRBD1. The germline V gene has CDR1 SEHNR and CDR2 FQNEAQ (reference sequence). The CDR3 runs to 16 residues. V lost 4 bases to trimming and J lost 7 bases; unmatched junction nucleotides: 15. CDR3 residues: CASSSSGTEFWGGYTF. The CDR3 DNA is TGTGCCAGCAGCTCCTCCGGGACAGAGTTTTGGGGTGGCTACACCTTC.

This clone has just a few counts. The chain links TRBV30 to TRBJ2-6; D is possibly TRBD2 (6 bases). Looked up from germline, CDR1 is GTSNPN and CDR2 is SVGIG (reference sequence). This CDR3 is built from 17 residues. Trimming took off 0 bases at V and 4 bases at J, with 16 bases between the two ends. The CDR3 region is CAWSVREGRRGANVLTF. For the CDR3, the DNA is TGTGCCTGGAGTGTACGCGAAGGGAGGCGCGGGGCCAACGTCCTGACTTTC.

This clone has a handful of counts. The rearrangement uses TRBV30 and TRBJ1-5, with TRBD1 matching over 10 bases. V shed 5 bases, J shed 7 bases, and the junction held 5 bases outside the gene matches. Per germline, CDR1 GTSNPN and CDR2 SVGIG (reference sequence). The CDR3 covers 13 residues. CDR3 DNA: TGTGCCTGGGGGACAGGGGTGAGGCAGCCCCAGCATTTT. Translated: CAWGTGVRQPQHF.

V is TRBV25-1 and J is TRBJ1-5; TRBD1 might be the D (5 bases). The V gene's germline CDR1 is MGHDK and CDR2 SYGVNS. Trimming pared 4 bases from V and 8 bases from J, leaving 15 bases between. The CDR3 totals 14 residues. The CDR3 sequence is CASSGGTGLEPQHF. The CDR3 DNA reads as TGTGCCAGCAGTGGTGGTACAGGTTTGGAGCCCCAGCATTTT.

This clone showed up just a few times. The V and J genes are TRBV28 and TRBJ2-4; D gene unclear. The CDR3 length is 13 residues. Germline assignment: CDR1 MDHEN and CDR2 SYDVKM. V lost 5 bases, J lost 1 base, and 6 bases lay in between. For the CDR3, the DNA is TGTGCCAGCAGTGAGTCTGCCAAAAACATTCAGTACTTC. It yields the protein CASSESAKNIQYF.

CDR3 region: CASSPGTSGTYEQYV. The CDR3 DNA reads as TGTGCCAGCAGCCCCGGGACTAGCGGCACCTACGAGCAGTACGTC. The V call is TRBV7-8, the J call TRBJ2-7; 11 bases map to TRBD2. This CDR3 has 15 residues. CDR1 is SGHVS and CDR2 is FQNEAQ in the germline V gene. J lost 2 bases, V lost 5 bases, and 5 bases had no gene match.

This clone was seen a few times. This chain uses TRBV11-2 with TRBJ2-1; D ambiguous. V lost 1 base and J 7 bases, leaving 5 bases between the germline ends. There are 12 residues in the CDR3. Germline assignment: CDR1 SGHAT and CDR2 FQNNGV. The CDR3 sequence is CASSLARNEQFF. The CDR3 coding sequence is TGTGCCAGCAGCTTAGCCCGGAATGAGCAGTTCTTC.